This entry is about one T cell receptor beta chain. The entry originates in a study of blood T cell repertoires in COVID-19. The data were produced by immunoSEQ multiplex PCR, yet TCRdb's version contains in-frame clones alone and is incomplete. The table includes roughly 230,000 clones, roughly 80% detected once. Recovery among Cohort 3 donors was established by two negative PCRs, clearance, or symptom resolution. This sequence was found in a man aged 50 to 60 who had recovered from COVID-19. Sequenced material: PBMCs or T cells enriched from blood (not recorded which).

This CDR3 reads CASRGTKGVTGELFF. The CDR3 nucleotides read TGTGCCAGCAGAGGGACTAAGGGGGTCACCGGGGAGCTGTTTTTT. The rearrangement uses TRBV2 and TRBJ2-2; tentative D call: TRBD2 (7 bases). CDR3 length: 15 residues. Trimming took off 6 bases at V and 4 bases at J, with 15 bases between the two ends. In germline, CDR1 is SNHLY, CDR2 FYNNEI.